The rows below give T cell receptor beta chains drawn from one sample of a study of control samples from healthy donors and cancer patients. Repertoires were generated with immunoSEQ multiplex PCR, while TCRdb's copy carries only in-frame clones and drops some. This table holds 50,000 to 55,000 clones, 90% to 95% found once. What was sequenced was blood. The receptors originated from a young man in good health. CDR3s include the opening cysteine and the closing phenylalanine or tryptophan. A D gene is named only where the DNA matches it firmly. The size of a clone is reported for some rows only, either as once, few or many, or as a class for expanded clones.

j_call: TRBJ1-2; v_call: TRBV5-8; d_call: NA; clone_size: NA; cdr3_nt: TGTGCCAGCAGCTTGTGGGAGGAGACCTATGGCTACACCTTC; cdr3_aa: CASSLWEETYGYTF
j_call: TRBJ1-2; v_call: TRBV28; d_call: TRBD1; clone_size: NA; cdr3_nt: TGTGCCAGCAGTTTTCAATTGGGACAGGGGCCAGGGGTATCGGGCTACACCTTC; cdr3_aa: CASSFQLGQGPGVSGYTF
j_call: TRBJ2-1; v_call: TRBV7-2; d_call: NA; clone_size: NA; cdr3_nt: TGTGCCAGCAGCTCCCAAGGGCTAGCTACCCTGGGGCCGTTCTTC; cdr3_aa: CASSSQGLATLGPFF
j_call: TRBJ2-7; v_call: TRBV7-2; d_call: TRBD2; clone_size: NA; cdr3_nt: TGTGCCAGCAGCTTAGCGGCAGGACTAGCGGGTAATGAGCAGTACTTC; cdr3_aa: CASSLAAGLAGNEQYF
j_call: TRBJ2-1; v_call: TRBV3-1/TRBV3-2; d_call: TRBD1; clone_size: NA; cdr3_nt: TGTGCCAGCAGCCCCCGAGGACAGGGTAATGAGCAGTTCTTC; cdr3_aa: CASSPRGQGNEQFF
j_call: TRBJ2-2; v_call: TRBV7-3; d_call: NA; clone_size: NA; cdr3_nt: TGTGCCAGCAGCTCCGGGACAACAAACACCGGGGAGCTGTTTTTT; cdr3_aa: CASSSGTTNTGELFF
j_call: TRBJ2-2; v_call: TRBV2; d_call: NA; clone_size: NA; cdr3_nt: TGTGCCAGCAGTGAAACGCGGAACACCGGGGAGCTGTTTTTT; cdr3_aa: CASSETRNTGELFF
j_call: TRBJ2-3; v_call: TRBV7-8; d_call: TRBD2; clone_size: NA; cdr3_nt: TGTGCCAGCAGCACCCGACTAGCGGCTAGCACAGATACGCAGTATTTT; cdr3_aa: CASSTRLAASTDTQYF
j_call: TRBJ1-2; v_call: TRBV11-2; d_call: TRBD1; clone_size: NA; cdr3_nt: TGTGCCAGCAGATACGGACAGGGGATATTCTATGGCTACACCTTC; cdr3_aa: CASRYGQGIFYGYTF
j_call: TRBJ2-1; v_call: TRBV12-3/TRBV12-4; d_call: NA; clone_size: NA; cdr3_nt: TGTGCCAGCACAGGTGACTACAATGAGCAGTTCTTC; cdr3_aa: CASTGDYNEQFF
j_call: TRBJ2-1; v_call: TRBV12-3/TRBV12-4; d_call: NA; clone_size: NA; cdr3_nt: TGTGCCAGCACCCTCGACGGTTACAATGAGCAGTTCTTC; cdr3_aa: CASTLDGYNEQFF
j_call: TRBJ1-5; v_call: TRBV18; d_call: TRBD1; clone_size: NA; cdr3_nt: TGTGCCAGCTCACAGGGGGCTAATCAGCCCCAGCATTTT; cdr3_aa: CASSQGANQPQHF
j_call: TRBJ2-2; v_call: TRBV7-3; d_call: NA; clone_size: NA; cdr3_nt: TGTGCCAGCAGCTTAATATTGAACACCGGGGAGCTGTTTTTT; cdr3_aa: CASSLILNTGELFF
j_call: TRBJ2-1; v_call: TRBV5-6; d_call: NA; clone_size: NA; cdr3_nt: TGTGCCAGCAGCCACCCGCTCAAATTCTACAATGAGCAGTTCTTC; cdr3_aa: CASSHPLKFYNEQFF
j_call: TRBJ1-2; v_call: TRBV28; d_call: NA; clone_size: NA; cdr3_nt: TGTGCCAGCGGTAGGGCTGATGGCTACACCTTC; cdr3_aa: CASGRADGYTF
j_call: TRBJ2-4; v_call: TRBV30; d_call: TRBD2; clone_size: NA; cdr3_nt: TGTGCCTGGAGTAGGCGACTAGCGGGAGGATTC; cdr3_aa: CAWSRRLAGGF
j_call: TRBJ2-3; v_call: TRBV11-2; d_call: NA; clone_size: NA; cdr3_nt: TGTGCCAGCAGCTTTACGGGGAGCAGCACAGATACGCAGTATTTT; cdr3_aa: CASSFTGSSTDTQYF
j_call: TRBJ2-5; v_call: TRBV13; d_call: TRBD2; clone_size: NA; cdr3_nt: TGTGCCAGCAGCTTACGACTAGCGGGAGTTACCCAGTACTTC; cdr3_aa: CASSLRLAGVTQYF
j_call: TRBJ2-7; v_call: TRBV7-9; d_call: TRBD2; clone_size: NA; cdr3_nt: TGTGCCAGCAGCCCCCCCGGGACTAGTTCTTCCGAGCAGTACTTC; cdr3_aa: CASSPPGTSSSEQYF
j_call: TRBJ2-1; v_call: TRBV19; d_call: TRBD1; clone_size: NA; cdr3_nt: TGTGCCAGTAGTATTTTACAGGGGGCGAGGAATGAGCAGTTCTTC; cdr3_aa: CASSILQGARNEQFF
j_call: TRBJ1-1; v_call: TRBV28; d_call: NA; clone_size: once; cdr3_nt: TGTGCCAGCAGTTTGCCCCGCCAGGTAGGGACTGAAGCTTTCTTT; cdr3_aa: CASSLPRQVGTEAFF
j_call: TRBJ1-5; v_call: TRBV28; d_call: NA; clone_size: NA; cdr3_nt: TGTGCCAGCATCCCTCCGGGTTTCCGTAGCAATCAGCCCCAGCATTTT; cdr3_aa: CASIPPGFRSNQPQHF
j_call: TRBJ1-1; v_call: TRBV5-4; d_call: NA; clone_size: NA; cdr3_nt: TGTGCCAGCAGCTTGGCCTTGAACACTGAAGCTTTCTTT; cdr3_aa: CASSLALNTEAFF
j_call: TRBJ2-7; v_call: TRBV12-5; d_call: NA; clone_size: once; cdr3_nt: NA; cdr3_aa: CASGLVASGTGGSYEQYF